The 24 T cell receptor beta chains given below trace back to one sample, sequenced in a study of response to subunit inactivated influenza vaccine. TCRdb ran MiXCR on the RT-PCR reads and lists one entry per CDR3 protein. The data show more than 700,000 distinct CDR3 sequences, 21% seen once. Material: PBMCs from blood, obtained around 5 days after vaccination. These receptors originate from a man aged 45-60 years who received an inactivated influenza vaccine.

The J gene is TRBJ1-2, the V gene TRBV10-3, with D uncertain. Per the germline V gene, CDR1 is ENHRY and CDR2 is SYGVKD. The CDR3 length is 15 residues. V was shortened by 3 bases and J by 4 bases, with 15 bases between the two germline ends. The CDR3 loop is CAISDRATVGYGYTF. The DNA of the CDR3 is TGTGCCATCAGTGACCGGGCAACAGTGGGCTATGGCTACACCTTC.

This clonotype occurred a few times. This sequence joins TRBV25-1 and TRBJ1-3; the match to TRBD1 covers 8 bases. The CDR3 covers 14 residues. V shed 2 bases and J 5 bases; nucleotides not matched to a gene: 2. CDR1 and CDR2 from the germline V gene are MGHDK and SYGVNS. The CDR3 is CASSEQGARNTIYF. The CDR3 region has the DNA TGTGCCAGCAGTGAACAGGGGGCGCGAAACACCATATATTTT. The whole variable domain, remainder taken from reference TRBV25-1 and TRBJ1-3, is EADIYQTPRYLVIGTGKKITLECSQTMGHDKMYWYQQDPGMELHLIHYSYGVNSTEKGDLSSESTVSRIRTEHFPLTLESARPSHTSQYLCASSEQGARNTIYFGEGSWLTVV.

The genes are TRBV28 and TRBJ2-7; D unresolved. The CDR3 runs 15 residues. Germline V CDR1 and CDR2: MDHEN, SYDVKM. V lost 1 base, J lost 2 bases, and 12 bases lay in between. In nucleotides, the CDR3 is TGTGCCAGCAGTTTATTCCGGGCTACCGCCTACGAGCAGTACTTC. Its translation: CASSLFRATAYEQYF.

Here the CDR3 DNA reads TGTGCCACCACCCAGACCCGACAGGGGGGTCAAGAGACCCAGTACTTC. Its translation is CATTQTRQGGQETQYF. The chain recombines TRBV24-1 with TRBJ2-5; 9 bases agree with TRBD1. V lost 8 bases to trimming and J lost 2 bases; unmatched junction nucleotides: 11. Germline V CDR1 and CDR2: KGHDR, SFDVKD. This CDR3 comprises 16 residues.

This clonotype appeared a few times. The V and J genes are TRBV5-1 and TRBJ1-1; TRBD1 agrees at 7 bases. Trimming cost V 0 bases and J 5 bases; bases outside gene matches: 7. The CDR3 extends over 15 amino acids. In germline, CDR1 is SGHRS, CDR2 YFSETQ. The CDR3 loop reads CASSLEAGGNTEAFF. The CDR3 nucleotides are TGCGCCAGCAGCTTGGAGGCAGGGGGAAATACTGAAGCTTTCTTT.

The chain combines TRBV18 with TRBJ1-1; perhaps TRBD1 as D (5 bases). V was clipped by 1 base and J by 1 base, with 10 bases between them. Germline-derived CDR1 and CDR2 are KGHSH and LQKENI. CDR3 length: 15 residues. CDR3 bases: TGTGCCAGCTCACCACTGAGGGGACGGAACACTGAAGCTTTCTTT. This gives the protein CASSPLRGRNTEAFF.

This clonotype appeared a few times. The CDR3 DNA reads TGCAGTGCAAGAAGGACAGGGCGGTACACCGGGGAGCTGTTTTTT. Residues: CSARRTGRYTGELFF. The chain joins TRBV20-1 to TRBJ2-2, with 8 positions matching TRBD1. Germline CDR1 reads DFQATT; CDR2 reads SNEGSKA (reference sequence). The CDR3 sequence is 15 residues long. V shed 6 bases, J shed 3 bases, and the junction held 9 bases outside the gene matches.

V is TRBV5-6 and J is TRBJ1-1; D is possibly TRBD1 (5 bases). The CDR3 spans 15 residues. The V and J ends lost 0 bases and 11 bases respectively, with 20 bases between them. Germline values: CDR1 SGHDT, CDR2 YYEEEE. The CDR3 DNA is TGTGCCAGCAGCTTGGATTCCGGGACGGGTCTCGAGGCTTTCTTT. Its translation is CASSLDSGTGLEAFF. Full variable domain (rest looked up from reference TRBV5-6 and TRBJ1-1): DAGVTQSPTHLIKTRGQQVTLRCSPKSGHDTVSWYQQALGQGPQFIFQYYEEEERQRGNFPDRFSGHQFPNYSSELNVNALLLGDSALYLCASSLDSGTGLEAFFGQGTRLTVV.

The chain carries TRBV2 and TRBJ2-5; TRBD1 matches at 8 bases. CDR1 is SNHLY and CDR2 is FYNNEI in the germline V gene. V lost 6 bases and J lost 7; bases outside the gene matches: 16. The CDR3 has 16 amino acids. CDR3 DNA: TGTGCCAGCAGGGAGGGCCGTGACAGGGGAGGACGGACCCAGTACTTC. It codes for CASREGRDRGGRTQYF.

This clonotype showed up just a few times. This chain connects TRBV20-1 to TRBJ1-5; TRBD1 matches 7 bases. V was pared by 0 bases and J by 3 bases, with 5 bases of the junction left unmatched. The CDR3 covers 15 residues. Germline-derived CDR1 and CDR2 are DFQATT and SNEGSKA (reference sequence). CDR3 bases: TGCAGTGCTAGAGATCTTGACAGGGTCAATCAGCCCCAGCATTTT. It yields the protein CSARDLDRVNQPQHF.

CDR3 sequence: CASSLARLGSWNEQFF. The CDR3 DNA is TGTGCCAGCAGCTTAGCGCGATTGGGTAGTTGGAATGAGCAGTTCTTC. This chain uses TRBV7-9 with TRBJ2-1; D gene uncertain. The CDR3 extends over 16 amino acids. The ends were cut back, 0 bases at V and 7 bases at J, with 16 bases in the middle. Germline CDR1 SEHNR, CDR2 FQNEAQ (reference sequence).

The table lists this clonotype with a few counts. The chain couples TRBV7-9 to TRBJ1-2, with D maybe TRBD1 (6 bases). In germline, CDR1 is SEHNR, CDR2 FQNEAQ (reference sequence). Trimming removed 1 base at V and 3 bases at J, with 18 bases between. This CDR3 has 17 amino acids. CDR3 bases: TGTGCCAGCAGCTTAGTTGTGACAGGCCAATTTTACTATGGCTACACCTTC. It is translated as CASSLVVTGQFYYGYTF.

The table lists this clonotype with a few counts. CDR3 residues: CSARGRADTEAFF. In DNA form, the CDR3 reads TGCAGTGCTAGAGGTCGAGCGGACACTGAAGCTTTCTTT. V usage is TRBV20-1 and J usage is TRBJ1-1; D uncertain. V lost 1 base to trimming and J lost 3 bases, with 9 bases between them. The germline V gene encodes CDR1 DFQATT and CDR2 SNEGSKA (reference sequence). The CDR3 covers 13 residues.

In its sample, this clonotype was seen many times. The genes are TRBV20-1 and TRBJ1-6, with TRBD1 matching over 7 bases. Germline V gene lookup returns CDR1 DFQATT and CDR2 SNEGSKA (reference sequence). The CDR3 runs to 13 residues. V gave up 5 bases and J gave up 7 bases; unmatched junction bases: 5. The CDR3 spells CSALGQTNSPLHF. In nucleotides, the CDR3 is TGCAGTGCTTTGGGACAGACCAATTCACCCCTCCACTTT.

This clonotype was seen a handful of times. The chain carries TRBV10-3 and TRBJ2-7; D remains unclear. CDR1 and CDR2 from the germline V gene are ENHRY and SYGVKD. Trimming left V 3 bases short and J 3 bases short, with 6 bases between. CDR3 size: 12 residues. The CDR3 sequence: CAISDQDYEQYF. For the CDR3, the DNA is TGTGCCATCAGTGATCAGGACTACGAGCAGTACTTC.

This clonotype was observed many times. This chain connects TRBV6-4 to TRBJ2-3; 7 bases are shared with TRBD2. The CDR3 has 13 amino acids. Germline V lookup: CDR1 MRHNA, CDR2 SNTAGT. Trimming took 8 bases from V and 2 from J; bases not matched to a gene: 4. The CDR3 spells CASGAGHTDTQYF. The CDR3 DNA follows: TGTGCCAGCGGAGCGGGGCACACAGATACGCAGTATTTT.

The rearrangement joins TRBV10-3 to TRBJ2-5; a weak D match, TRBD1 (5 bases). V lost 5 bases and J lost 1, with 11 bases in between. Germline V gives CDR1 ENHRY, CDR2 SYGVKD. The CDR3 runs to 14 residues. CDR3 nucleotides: TGTGCCATCAGTTCAAGAGACAGCCAAGAGACCCAGTACTTC. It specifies CAISSRDSQETQYF.

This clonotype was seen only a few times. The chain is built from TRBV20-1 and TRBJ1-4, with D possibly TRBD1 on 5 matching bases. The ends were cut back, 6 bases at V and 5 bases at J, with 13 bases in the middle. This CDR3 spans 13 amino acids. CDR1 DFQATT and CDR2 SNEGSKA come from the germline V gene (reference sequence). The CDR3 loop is CSAMGRGNEKLFF. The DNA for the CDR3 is TGCAGTGCCATGGGACGGGGAAATGAAAAACTGTTTTTT.

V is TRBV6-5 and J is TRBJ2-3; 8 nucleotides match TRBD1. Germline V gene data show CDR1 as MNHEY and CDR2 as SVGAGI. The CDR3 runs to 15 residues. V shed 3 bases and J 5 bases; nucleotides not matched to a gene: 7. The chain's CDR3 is CASSYFGQGKDTQYF. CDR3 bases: TGTGCCAGCAGTTATTTTGGACAGGGCAAAGATACGCAGTATTTT.

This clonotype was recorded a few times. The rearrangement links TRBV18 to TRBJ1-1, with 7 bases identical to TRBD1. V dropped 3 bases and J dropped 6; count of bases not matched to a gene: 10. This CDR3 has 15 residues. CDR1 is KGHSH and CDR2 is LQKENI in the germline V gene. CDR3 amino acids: CASSPPAGGPAEAFF. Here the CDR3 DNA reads TGTGCCAGCTCACCTCCAGCAGGGGGGCCAGCTGAAGCTTTCTTT. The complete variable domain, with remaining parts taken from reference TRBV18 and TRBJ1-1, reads NAGVMQNPRHLVRRRGQEARLRCSPMKGHSHVYWYRQLPEEGLKFMVYLQKENIIDESGMPKERFSAEFPKEGPSILRIQQVVRGDSAAYFCASSPPAGGPAEAFFGQGTRLTVV.

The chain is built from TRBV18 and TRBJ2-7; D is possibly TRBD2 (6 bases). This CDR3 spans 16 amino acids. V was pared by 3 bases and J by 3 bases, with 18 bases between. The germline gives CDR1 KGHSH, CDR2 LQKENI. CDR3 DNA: TGTGCCAGCTCACCCCATCCCCCGGGAGAGGGCTACGAGCAGTACTTC. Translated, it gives CASSPHPPGEGYEQYF.

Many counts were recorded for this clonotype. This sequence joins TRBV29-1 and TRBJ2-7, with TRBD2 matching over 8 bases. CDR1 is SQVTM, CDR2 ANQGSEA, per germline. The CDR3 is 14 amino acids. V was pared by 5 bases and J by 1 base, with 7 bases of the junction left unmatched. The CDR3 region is CSVSRGAQSYEQYF. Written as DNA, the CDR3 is TGCAGCGTTTCGCGGGGGGCGCAGTCCTACGAGCAGTACTTC.

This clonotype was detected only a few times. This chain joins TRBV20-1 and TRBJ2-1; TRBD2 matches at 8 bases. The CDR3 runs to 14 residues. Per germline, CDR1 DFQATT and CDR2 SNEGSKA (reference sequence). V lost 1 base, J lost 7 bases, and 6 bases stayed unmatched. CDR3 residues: CSARAGGPLNEQFF. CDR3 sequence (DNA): TGCAGTGCTAGAGCGGGAGGGCCGCTGAATGAGCAGTTCTTC.

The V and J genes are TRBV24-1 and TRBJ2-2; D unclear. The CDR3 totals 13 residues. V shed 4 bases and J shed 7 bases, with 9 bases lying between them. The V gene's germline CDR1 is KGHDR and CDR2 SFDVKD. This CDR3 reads CATSDKVGGELFF. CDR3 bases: TGTGCCACCAGTGACAAGGTGGGCGGGGAGCTGTTTTTT.